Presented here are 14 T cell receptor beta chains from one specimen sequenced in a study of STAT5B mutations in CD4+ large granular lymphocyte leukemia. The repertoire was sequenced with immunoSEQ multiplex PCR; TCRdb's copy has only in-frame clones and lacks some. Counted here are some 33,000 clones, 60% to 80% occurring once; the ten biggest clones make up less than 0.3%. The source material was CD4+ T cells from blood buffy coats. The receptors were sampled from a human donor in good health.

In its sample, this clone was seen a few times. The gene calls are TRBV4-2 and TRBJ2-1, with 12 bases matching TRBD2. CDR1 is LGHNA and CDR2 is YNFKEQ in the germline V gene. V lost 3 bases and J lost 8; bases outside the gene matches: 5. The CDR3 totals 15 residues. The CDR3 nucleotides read TGTGCCAGCAGCCACCCTAGCGGGAGGGCCGATGAGCAGTTCTTC. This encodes CASSHPSGRADEQFF.

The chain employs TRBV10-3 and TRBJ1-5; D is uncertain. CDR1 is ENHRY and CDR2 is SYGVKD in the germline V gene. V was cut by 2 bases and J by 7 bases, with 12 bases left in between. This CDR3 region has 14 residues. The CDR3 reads CAISEGPDGQPQHF. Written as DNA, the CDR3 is TGTGCCATCAGTGAGGGGCCCGACGGACAGCCCCAGCATTTT.

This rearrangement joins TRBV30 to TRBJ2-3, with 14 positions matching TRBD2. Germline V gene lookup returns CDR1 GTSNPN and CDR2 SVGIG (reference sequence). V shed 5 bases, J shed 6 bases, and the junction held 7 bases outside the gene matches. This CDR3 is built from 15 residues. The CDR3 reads CAWGPGLAGVDTQYF. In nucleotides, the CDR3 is TGTGCCTGGGGCCCGGGACTAGCGGGAGTGGATACGCAGTATTTT.

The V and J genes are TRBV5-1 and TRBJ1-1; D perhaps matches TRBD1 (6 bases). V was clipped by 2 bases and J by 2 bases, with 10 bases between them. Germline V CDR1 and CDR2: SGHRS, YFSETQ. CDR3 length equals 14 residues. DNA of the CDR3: TGCGCCAGCAGCTTAGGACAGACAAACACTGAAGCTTTCTTT. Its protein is CASSLGQTNTEAFF. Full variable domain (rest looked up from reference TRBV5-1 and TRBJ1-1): KAGVTQTPRYLIKTRGQQVTLSCSPISGHRSVSWYQQTPGQGLQFLFEYFSETQRNKGNFPGRFSGRQFSNSRSEMNVSTLELGDSALYLCASSLGQTNTEAFFGQGTRLTVV.

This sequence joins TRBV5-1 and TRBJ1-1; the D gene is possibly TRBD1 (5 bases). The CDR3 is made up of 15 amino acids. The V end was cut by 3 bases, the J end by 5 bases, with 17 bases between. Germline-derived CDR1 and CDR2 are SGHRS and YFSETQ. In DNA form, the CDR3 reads TGCGCCAGCAGCTCCGACCGGGGCGGGTGGACTGAAGCTTTCTTT. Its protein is CASSSDRGGWTEAFF.

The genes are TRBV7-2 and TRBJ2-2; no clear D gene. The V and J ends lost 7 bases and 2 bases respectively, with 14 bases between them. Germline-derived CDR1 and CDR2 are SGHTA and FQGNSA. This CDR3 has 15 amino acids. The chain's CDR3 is CASTLSGRNTGELFF. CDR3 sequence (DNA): TGTGCCAGCACGCTCTCGGGCCGCAACACCGGGGAGCTGTTTTTT.

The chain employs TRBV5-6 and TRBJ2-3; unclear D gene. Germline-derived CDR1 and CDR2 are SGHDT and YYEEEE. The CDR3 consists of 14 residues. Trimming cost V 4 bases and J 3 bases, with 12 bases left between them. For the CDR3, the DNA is TGTGCCAGCAGCCCCGGTGTAGGGACAGATACGCAGTATTTT. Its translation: CASSPGVGTDTQYF.

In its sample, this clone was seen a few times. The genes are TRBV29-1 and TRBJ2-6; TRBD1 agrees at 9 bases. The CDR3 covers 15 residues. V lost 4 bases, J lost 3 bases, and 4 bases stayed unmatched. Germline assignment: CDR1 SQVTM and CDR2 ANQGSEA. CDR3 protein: CSVGTGVFGANVLTF. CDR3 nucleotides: TGCAGCGTTGGGACAGGGGTTTTTGGGGCCAACGTCCTGACTTTC.

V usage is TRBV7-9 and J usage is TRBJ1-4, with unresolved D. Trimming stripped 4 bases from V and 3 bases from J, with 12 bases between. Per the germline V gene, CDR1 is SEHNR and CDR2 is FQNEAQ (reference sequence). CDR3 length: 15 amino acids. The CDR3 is CASSSLGTANEKLFF. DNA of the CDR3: TGTGCCAGCAGCTCCCTTGGAACAGCTAATGAAAAACTGTTTTTT.

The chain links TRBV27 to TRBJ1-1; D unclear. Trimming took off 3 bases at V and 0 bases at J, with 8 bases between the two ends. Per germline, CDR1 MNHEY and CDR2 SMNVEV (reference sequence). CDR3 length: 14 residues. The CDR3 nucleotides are TGTGCCAGCAGTTTCCGTCCGATGAACACTGAAGCTTTCTTT. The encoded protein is CASSFRPMNTEAFF.

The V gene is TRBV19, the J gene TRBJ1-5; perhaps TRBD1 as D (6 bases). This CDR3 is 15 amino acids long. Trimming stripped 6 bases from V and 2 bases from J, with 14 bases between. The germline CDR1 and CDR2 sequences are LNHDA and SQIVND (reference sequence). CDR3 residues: CASSTRGIGNQPQHF. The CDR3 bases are TGTGCCAGTAGCACCAGGGGAATTGGCAATCAGCCCCAGCATTTT.

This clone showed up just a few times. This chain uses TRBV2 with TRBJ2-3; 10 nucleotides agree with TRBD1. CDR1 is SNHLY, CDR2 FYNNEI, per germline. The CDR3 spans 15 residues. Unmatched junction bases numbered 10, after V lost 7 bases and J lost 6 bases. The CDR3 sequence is CASTRQGAGMDTQYF. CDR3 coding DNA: TGTGCCAGCACCAGACAGGGGGCGGGGATGGATACGCAGTATTTT.

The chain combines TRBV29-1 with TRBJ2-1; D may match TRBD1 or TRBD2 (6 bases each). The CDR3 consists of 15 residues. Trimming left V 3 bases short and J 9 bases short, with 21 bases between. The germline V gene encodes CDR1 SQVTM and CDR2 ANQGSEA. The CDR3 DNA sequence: TGCAGCGTTGAGGGCCGAAAGGGGGGCCCAAGTGAGCAGTTCTTC. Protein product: CSVEGRKGGPSEQFF.

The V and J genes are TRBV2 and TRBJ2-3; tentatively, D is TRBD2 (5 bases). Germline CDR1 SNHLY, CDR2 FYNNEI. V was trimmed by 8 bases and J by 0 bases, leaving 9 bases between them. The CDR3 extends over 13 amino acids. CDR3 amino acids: CASETGSTDTQYF. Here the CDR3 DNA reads TGTGCCAGCGAGACGGGGAGCACAGATACGCAGTATTTT.